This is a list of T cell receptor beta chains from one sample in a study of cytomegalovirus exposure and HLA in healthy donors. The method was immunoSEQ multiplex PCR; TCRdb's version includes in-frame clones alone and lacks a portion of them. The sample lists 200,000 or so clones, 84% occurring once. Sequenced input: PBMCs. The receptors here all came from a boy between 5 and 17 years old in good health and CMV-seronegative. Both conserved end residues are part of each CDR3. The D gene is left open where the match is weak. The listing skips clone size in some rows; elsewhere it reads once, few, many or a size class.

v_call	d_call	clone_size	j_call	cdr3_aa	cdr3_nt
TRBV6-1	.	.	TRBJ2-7	CASTILGAYEQYF	TGTGCCAGCACCATACTAGGTGCGTACGAGCAGTACTTC
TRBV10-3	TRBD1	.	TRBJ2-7	CAISEVDRARSYEQYF	TGTGCCATCAGTGAGGTAGACAGGGCCCGTTCCTACGAGCAGTACTTC
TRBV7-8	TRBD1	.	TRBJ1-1	CASSLKRAGTGGPSTEAFF	TGTGCCAGCAGCCTAAAGCGAGCCGGGACAGGGGGCCCGTCCACTGAAGCTTTCTTT
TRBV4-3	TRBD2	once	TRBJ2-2	CASSQGPASGGPGELFF	TGCGCCAGCAGCCAGGGGCCTGCTAGCGGGGGGCCCGGGGAGCTGTTTTTT
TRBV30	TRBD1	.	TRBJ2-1	CAWSVPNRGHEQFF	TGTGCCTGGAGTGTACCGAACAGGGGGCATGAGCAGTTCTTC
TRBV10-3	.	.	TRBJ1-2	CAISEPGGPYGYTF	TGTGCCATCAGTGAGCCGGGGGGGCCCTATGGCTACACCTTC
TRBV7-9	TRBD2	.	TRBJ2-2	CASSSEREPGELFF	TGTGCCAGCAGTTCCGAGCGGGAGCCCGGGGAGCTGTTTTTT
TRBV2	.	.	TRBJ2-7	CASSDRPSEQYF	TGTGCCAGCAGTGATAGACCTAGCGAGCAGTACTTC
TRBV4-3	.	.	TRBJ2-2	CASSQVRGTGELFF	TGCGCCAGCAGCCAAGTAAGGGGAACCGGGGAGCTGTTTTTT
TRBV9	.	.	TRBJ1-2	CASSGGLYGYTF	TGTGCCAGCAGCGGAGGGCTCTATGGCTACACCTTC
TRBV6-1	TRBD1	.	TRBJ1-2	CASSEGTTGPYYTF	TGTGCCAGCAGTGAGGGAACGACAGGGCCATACTACACCTTC
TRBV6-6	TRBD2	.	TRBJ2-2	CASTLLGTSSGELFF	TGTGCCAGCACTTTACTGGGGACTAGCTCCGGGGAGCTGTTTTTT
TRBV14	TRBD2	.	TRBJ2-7	CASSLRLAGAGEQYF	TGTGCCAGCAGCCTTCGACTAGCGGGAGCTGGCGAGCAGTACTTC
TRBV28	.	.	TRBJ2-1	CASSSTGEQFF	TGTGCCAGCAGTTCGACAGGTGAGCAGTTCTTC
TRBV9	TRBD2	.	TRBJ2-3	CASSGRAGGFTDTQYF	TGTGCCAGCAGCGGACGGGCGGGAGGGTTTACAGATACGCAGTATTTT
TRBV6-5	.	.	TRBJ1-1	CASSPQTGLVSEAFF	TGTGCCAGCAGTCCCCAAACAGGGCTGGTGTCTGAAGCTTTCTTT
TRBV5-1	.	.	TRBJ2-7	CASSLSQGSAYEQYF	TGCGCCAGCAGCTTGTCTCAGGGGTCCGCCTACGAGCAGTACTTC
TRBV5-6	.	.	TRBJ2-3	CASSSLRVNLRADTQYF	TGTGCCAGCAGCTCCCTCCGGGTAAACCTACGGGCAGATACGCAGTATTTT
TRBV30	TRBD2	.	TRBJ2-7	CAWSALAGVYEQYF	TGTGCCTGGAGCGCACTAGCGGGGGTCTACGAGCAGTACTTC
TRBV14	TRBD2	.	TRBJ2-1	CASSQFGLAGVFDGDNEQFF	TGTGCCAGCAGCCAATTTGGACTAGCGGGAGTTTTTGACGGTGACAATGAGCAGTTCTTC
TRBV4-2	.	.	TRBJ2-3	CASSPPGRGETLTDTQYF	TGTGCCAGCAGCCCCCCCGGGCGGGGCGAAACCTTAACAGATACGCAGTATTTT
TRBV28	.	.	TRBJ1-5	CASTLSGRGYNQPQHF	TGTGCCAGCACCCTTTCGGGGAGGGGGTACAATCAGCCCCAGCATTTT
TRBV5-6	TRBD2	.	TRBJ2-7	CASSFGLAGVTSSYEQYF	TGTGCCAGCAGCTTTGGCCTAGCGGGAGTTACCAGCTCCTACGAGCAGTACTTC
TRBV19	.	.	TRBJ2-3	CASSIGQGSADTQYF	TGTGCCAGTAGTATAGGGCAGGGATCCGCAGATACGCAGTATTTT
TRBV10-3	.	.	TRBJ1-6	CAISFQGFDSPLHF	TGTGCCATCAGCTTTCAGGGTTTTGACTCACCCCTCCACTTT
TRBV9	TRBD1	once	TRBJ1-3	CASSVFTGQGAGGNTIYF	TGTGCCAGCAGCGTATTCACCGGACAGGGGGCTGGAGGAAACACCATATATTTT
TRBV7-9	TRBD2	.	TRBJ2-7	CASPGAGGPILYEQYF	TGTGCCAGCCCAGGTGCGGGAGGGCCTATCCTGTACGAGCAGTACTTC
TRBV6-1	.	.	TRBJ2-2	CASSQFTGELFF	TGTGCCAGCAGTCAGTTCACCGGGGAGCTGTTTTTT
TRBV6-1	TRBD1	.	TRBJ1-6	CASAMPDRVGSPLHF	TGTGCCAGCGCGATGCCCGACAGGGTCGGCTCACCCCTCCACTTT
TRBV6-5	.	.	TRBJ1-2	CASTLPGGGYTF	TGTGCCAGCACCCTACCGGGGGGTGGCTACACCTTC
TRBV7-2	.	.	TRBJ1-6	CASSPLRVPLHF	TGTGCCAGCAGCCCCCTTCGGGTCCCCCTCCACTTT
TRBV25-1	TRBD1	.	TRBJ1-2	CASSAPTGGLGYGYTF	TGTGCCAGCAGTGCCCCTACAGGGGGCCTTGGATATGGCTACACCTTC
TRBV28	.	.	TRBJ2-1	CASSRNRAGGQFF	TGTGCCAGCAGTCGGAACAGGGCTGGGGGGCAGTTCTTC
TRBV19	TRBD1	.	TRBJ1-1	CASSRDRGRETEAFF	TGTGCCAGTAGTAGAGACAGGGGGCGCGAGACTGAAGCTTTCTTT
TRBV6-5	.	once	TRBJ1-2	CASSYSPGTNYGYTF	TGTGCCAGCAGTTACTCACCGGGTACTAACTATGGCTACACCTTC
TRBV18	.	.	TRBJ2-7	CASSSQDSYEQYF	TGTGCCAGCTCATCCCAGGATTCCTACGAGCAGTACTTC
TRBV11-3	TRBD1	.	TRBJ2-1	CASSPGQYNEQFF	TGTGCCAGCAGCCCGGGACAGTACAATGAGCAGTTCTTC
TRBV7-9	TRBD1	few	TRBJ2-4	CASSLGDSFLNIQYF	TGTGCCAGCAGCTTGGGGGACAGCTTCCTAAACATTCAGTACTTC
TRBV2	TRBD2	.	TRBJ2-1	CASRDYPYNEQFF	TGTGCCAGTCGGGACTACCCATACAATGAGCAGTTCTTC
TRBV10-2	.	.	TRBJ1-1	CASSPTPDRNTEAFF	TGCGCCAGCAGCCCAACCCCGGACAGAAACACTGAAGCTTTCTTT
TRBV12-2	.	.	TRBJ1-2	CASRLANSKMTGIYGYTF	TGTGCAAGTCGCTTAGCGAATTCAAAAATGACAGGGATCTATGGCTACACCTTC
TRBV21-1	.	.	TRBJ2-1	CASRNGLAYHNEQFF	TGTGCCAGCAGAAACGGACTAGCTTACCACAATGAGCAGTTCTTC
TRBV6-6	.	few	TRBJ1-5	CASRKAEGPQHF	TGTGCCAGCAGAAAAGCGGAGGGGCCCCAGCATTTT
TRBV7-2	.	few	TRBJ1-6	CASSPQGRYNSPLHF	TGTGCCAGCAGCCCACAGGGAAGGTATAATTCACCCCTCCACTTT
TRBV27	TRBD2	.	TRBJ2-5	CASSSRGTSDYF	TGTGCCAGCAGTTCCCGCGGGACTAGCGATTACTTC
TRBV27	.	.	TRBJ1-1	CASSPGGRTTEAFF	TGTGCCAGCAGTCCGGGGGGACGGACCACTGAAGCTTTCTTT
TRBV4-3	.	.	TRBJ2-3	CASSQEPRGDTQYF	TGCGCCAGCAGCCAAGAGCCCAGGGGAGATACGCAGTATTTT
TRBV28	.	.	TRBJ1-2	CASSLPPGSYGYTF	TGTGCCAGCAGCCTTCCCCCAGGGTCCTATGGCTACACCTTC
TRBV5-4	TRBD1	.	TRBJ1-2	CASSKLQGVDGYTF	TGTGCCAGCAGCAAATTGCAGGGGGTAGATGGCTACACCTTC
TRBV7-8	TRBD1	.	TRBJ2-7	CASSLRDRTLEQYF	TGTGCCAGCAGCCTCCGGGACAGAACGCTCGAGCAGTACTTC
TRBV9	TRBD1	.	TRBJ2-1	CASSGDRASNEQFF	TGTGCCAGCAGCGGAGACAGGGCGAGCAATGAGCAGTTCTTC
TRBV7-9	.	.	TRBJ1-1	CASERRATEAFF	TGTGCCAGCGAAAGGAGGGCTACTGAAGCTTTCTTT
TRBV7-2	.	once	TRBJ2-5	CASSLGGVSETQYF	TGTGCCAGCAGCTTAGGGGGAGTCAGCGAGACCCAGTACTTC
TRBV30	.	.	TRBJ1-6	CAWSPLSPVTGSPLHF	TGTGCCTGGAGTCCACTAAGCCCCGTAACGGGGTCACCCCTCCACTTT